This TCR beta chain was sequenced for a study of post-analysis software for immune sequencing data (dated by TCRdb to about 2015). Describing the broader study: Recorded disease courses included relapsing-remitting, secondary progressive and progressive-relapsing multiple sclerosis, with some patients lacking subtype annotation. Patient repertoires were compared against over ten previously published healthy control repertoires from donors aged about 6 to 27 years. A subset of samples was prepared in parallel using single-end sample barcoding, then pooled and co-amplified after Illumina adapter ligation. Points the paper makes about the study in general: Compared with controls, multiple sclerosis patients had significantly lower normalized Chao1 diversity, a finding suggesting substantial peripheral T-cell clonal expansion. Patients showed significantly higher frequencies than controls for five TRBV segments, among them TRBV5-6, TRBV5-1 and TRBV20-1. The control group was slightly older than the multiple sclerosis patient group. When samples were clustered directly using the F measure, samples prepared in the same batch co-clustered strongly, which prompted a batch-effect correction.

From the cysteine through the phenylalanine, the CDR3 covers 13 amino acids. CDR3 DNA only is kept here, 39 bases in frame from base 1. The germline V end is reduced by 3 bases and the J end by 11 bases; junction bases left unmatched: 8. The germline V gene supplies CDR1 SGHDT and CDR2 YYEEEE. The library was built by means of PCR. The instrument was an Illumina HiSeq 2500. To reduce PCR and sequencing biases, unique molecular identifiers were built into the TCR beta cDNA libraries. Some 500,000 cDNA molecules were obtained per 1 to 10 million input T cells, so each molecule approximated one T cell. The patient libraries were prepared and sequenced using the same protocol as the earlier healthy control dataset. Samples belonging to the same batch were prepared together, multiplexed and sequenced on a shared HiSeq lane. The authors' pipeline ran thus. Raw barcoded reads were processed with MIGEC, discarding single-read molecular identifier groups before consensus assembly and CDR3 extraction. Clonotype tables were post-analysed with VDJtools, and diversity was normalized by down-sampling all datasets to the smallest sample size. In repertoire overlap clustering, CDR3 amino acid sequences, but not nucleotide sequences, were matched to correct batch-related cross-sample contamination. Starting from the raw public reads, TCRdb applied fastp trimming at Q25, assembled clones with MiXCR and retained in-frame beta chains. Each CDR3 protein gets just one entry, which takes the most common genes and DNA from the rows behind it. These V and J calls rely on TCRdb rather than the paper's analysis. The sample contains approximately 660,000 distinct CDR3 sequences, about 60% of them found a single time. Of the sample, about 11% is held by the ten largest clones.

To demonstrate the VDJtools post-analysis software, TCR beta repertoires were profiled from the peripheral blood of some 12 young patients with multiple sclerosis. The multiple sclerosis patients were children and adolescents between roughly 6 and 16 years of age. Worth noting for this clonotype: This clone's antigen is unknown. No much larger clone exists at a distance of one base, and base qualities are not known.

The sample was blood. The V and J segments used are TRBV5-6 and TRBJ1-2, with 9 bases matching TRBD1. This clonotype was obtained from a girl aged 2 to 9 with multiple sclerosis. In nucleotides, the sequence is TGTGCCAGCAGCTCAGGACAGGGGCCTACGTACACCTTC. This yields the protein CASSSGQGPTYTF.